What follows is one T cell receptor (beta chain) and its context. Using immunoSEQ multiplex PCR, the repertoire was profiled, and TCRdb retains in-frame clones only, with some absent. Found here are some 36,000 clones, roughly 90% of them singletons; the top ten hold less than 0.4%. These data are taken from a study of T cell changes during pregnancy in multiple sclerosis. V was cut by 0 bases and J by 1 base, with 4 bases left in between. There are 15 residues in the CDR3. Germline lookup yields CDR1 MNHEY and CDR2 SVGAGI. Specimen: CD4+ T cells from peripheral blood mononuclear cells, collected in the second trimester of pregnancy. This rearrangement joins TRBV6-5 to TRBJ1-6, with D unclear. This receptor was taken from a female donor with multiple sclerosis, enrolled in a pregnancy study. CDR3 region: CASSYSASYNSPLHF. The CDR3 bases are TGTGCCAGCAGTTACTCCGCGTCCTATAATTCACCCCTCCACTTT.